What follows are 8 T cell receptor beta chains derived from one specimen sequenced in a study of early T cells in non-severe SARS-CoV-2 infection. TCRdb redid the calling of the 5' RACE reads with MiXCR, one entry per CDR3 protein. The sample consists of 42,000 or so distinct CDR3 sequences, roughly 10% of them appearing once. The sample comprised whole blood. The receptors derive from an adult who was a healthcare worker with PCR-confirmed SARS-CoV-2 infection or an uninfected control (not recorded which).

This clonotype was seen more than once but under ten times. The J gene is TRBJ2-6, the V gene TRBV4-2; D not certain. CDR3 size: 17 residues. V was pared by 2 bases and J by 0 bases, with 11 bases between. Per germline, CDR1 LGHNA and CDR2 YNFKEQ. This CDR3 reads CASSQSRLNSGANVLTF. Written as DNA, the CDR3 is TGTGCCAGCAGCCAATCTAGACTGAACTCTGGGGCCAACGTCCTGACTTTC.

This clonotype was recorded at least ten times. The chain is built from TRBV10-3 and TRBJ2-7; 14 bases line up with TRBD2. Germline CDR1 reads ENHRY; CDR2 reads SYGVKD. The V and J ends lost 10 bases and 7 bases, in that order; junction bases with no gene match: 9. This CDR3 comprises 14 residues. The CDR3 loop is CASTGTSGSGEQYF. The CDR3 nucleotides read TGTGCCAGTACCGGGACTAGCGGGAGTGGGGAGCAGTACTTC.

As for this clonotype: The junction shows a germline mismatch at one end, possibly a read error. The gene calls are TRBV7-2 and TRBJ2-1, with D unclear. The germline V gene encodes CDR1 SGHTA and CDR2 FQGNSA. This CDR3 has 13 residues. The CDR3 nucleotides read TGCGCCAGCAGCTTAGGGAACTACAATGAGCAGTTCTTC. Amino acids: CASSLGNYNEQFF.

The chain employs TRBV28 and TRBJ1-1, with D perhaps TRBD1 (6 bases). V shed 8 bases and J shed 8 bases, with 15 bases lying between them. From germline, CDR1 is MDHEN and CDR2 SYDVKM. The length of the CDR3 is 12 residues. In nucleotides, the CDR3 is TGTGCCAGCGAGACGACAGGTTCCGAAGCTTTCTTT. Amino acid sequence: CASETTGSEAFF. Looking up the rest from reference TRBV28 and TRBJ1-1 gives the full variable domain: DVKVTQSSRYLVKRTGEKVFLECVQDMDHENMFWYRQDPGLGLRLIYFSYDVKMKEKGDIPEGYSVSREKKERFSLILESASTNQTSMYLCASETTGSEAFFGQGTRLTVV.

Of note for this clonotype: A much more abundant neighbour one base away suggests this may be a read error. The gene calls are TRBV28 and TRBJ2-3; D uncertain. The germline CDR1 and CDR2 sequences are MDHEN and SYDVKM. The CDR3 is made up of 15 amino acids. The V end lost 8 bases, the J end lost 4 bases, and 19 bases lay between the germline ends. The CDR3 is CASQYALIGADTQYF. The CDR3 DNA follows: TGTGCCAGCCAGTACGCCCTTATTGGCGCAGATACGCAGTATTTT.

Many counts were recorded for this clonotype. DNA for the CDR3: TGTGCCAGTAGTATAGATAAAGGACTAGGCACCTACAATGAGCAGTTCTTC. Its translation: CASSIDKGLGTYNEQFF. The J gene is TRBJ2-1, the V gene TRBV19; 7 nucleotides agree with TRBD2. Germline CDR1 reads LNHDA; CDR2 reads SQIVND (reference sequence). This CDR3 has 17 amino acids. Trimming at V came to 0 bases and at J to 2 bases, leaving 7 bases not matched to a gene.

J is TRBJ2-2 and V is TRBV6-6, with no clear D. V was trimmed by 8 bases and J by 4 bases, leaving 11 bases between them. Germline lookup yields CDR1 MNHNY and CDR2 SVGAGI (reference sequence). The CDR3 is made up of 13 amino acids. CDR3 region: CASGPRGTGELFF. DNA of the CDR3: TGTGCCAGCGGGCCTAGAGGCACCGGGGAGCTGTTTTTT.

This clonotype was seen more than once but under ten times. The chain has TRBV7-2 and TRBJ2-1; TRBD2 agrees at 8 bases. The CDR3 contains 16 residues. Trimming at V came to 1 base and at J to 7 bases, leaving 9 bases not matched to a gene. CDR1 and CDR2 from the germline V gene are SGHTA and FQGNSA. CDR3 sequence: CASSLDFGRAANEQFF. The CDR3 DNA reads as TGTGCCAGCAGCTTAGATTTCGGGAGGGCAGCGAATGAGCAGTTCTTC.